This T cell receptor (beta chain) derives from a study of cytomegalovirus exposure and HLA in healthy donors. About the study: The approximately 120 validation repertoires used the same platform as the 666 first-cohort repertoires, a later analysis reported.

There are 15 residues in the CDR3. The germline CDR1 and CDR2 sequences are MNHEY and SMNVEV (reference sequence). V gave up 5 bases and J gave up 9 bases; unmatched junction bases: 11. A 120-subject validation cohort, separate from the 666-subject first cohort, supplied the donors. This clone was picked up one time. TCRdb keeps only in-frame clones here, not all; method: immunoSEQ multiplex PCR. The table has more than 300,000 clones, roughly 88% seen once. The receptor was isolated from a woman younger than 35 in good health and CMV-seronegative. Material for sequencing was PBMCs. V and J are TRBV27 and TRBJ2-5; 11 bases match TRBD2. The CDR3 nucleotides read TGTGCCAGCAGTGGACGCGCTAGCGGGGGGCCTGCCCAGTACTTC. The encoded protein is CASSGRASGGPAQYF.